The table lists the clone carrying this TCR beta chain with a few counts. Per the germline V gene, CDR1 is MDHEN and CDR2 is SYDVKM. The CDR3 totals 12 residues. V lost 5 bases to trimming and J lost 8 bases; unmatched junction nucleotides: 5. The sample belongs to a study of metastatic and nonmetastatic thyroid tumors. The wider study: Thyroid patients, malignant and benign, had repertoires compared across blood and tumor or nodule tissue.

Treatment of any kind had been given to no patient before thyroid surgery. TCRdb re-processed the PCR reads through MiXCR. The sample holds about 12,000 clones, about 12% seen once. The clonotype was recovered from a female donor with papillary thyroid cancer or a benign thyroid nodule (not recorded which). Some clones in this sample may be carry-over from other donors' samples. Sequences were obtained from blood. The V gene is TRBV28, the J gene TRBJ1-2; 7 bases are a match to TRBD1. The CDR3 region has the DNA TGTGCCAGCAGTCAAGGGGGCTGGGGCTACACCTTC. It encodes CASSQGGWGYTF.